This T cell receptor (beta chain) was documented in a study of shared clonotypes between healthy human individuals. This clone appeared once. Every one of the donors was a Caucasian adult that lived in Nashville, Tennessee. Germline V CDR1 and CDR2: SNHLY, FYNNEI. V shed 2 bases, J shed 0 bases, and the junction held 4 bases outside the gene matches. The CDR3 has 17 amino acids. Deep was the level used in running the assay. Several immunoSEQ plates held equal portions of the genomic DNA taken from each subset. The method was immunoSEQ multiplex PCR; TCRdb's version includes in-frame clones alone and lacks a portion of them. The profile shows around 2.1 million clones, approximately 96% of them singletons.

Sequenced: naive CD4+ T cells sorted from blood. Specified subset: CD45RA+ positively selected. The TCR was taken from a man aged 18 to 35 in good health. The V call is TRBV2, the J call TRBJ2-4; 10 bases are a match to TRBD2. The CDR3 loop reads CASSESSGSIAKNIQYF. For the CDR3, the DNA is TGTGCCAGCAGTGAATCTAGCGGGAGTATAGCCAAAAACATTCAGTACTTC.